Presented here are 30 T cell receptor beta chains from one specimen sequenced in a study of tissue T cells after allogeneic stem cell transplantation. Specified time point: mouse harvest day 14 after allogeneic transplant. Mouse grafts combined 10^7 T-cell-depleted bone marrow cells with 10^6 splenic CD5+ T cells. Sequenced by immunoSEQ multiplex PCR; TCRdb stores in-frame clones only, minus some. The sample lists 2,200 or so clones; approximately 49% were seen once. The sequenced sample was gut tissue. The receptors here all came from a female BALB/c mouse given C57BL/6 T cells with graft-versus-host disease after an allogeneic hematopoietic cell transplant.

A few counts support this clone. Any gene name here is a mouse gene name. The read is 1 residue too short to cover the CDR3 end, so that end is filled in from the germline J gene. The chain employs TRBV3 and TRBJ2-2; perhaps TRBD2 as D (5 bases). The germline CDR1 and CDR2 sequences are SNHLY and FYNGKV (reference sequence). Trimming left V 4 bases short and J 0 bases short, with 9 bases between. This CDR3 is 15 amino acids long. CDR3 amino acids: CASSWTYANTGQLYF. The DNA read from the CDR3 is TGTGCCAGCAGCTGGACTTATGCAAACACCGGGCAGCTCTAC.

A word on this clone: A junction end diverges from the germline sequence, so it may reflect a read error. These gene names are mouse names. The read stops 1 residue short of the end of the CDR3; the missing end is completed from the germline J gene. This chain joins TRBV12-1 and TRBJ2-3; D not resolved. CDR3 length equals 12 residues. The germline CDR1 and CDR2 sequences are SGHSN and HYEKVE. The sequenced CDR3 bases are TGTACCAGCTCTCCCCGAACAGAAACGCTGTAT. As protein: CTSSPRTETLY. Given in full, the CDR3 is CTSSPRTETLYF.

This clone was seen a handful of times. Gene names denote mouse genes. Sequencing ends 1 residue short of the CDR3 end; the germline J gene provides the rest. The V and J genes are TRBV26 and TRBJ1-1, with D uncertain. The CDR3 runs to 13 residues. V shed 4 bases and J shed 0 bases, with 6 bases lying between them. CDR1 is KGHPV, CDR2 FQNQEV, per germline (reference sequence). Partial CDR3 DNA: TGTGCCAGCAGTCCCGACCCAAACACAGAAGTCTTC. It specifies CASSPDPNTEVF. The whole CDR3 protein reads CASSPDPNTEVFF.

This clone was counted a few times. Gene names are mouse gene names. The read ends 1 residue before the CDR3 terminus; that terminus is restored from the germline J gene. The rearrangement joins TRBV12-2 to TRBJ2-3; D uncertain. Germline values: CDR1 SGHLS, CDR2 HYDKME. Trimming cost V 0 bases and J 0 bases, with 6 bases left between them. This CDR3 contains 14 residues. The DNA read from the CDR3 is TGTGCCAGCTCTCTCTACAGTAGTGCAGAAACGCTGTAT. This translates into CASSLYSSAETLY. In full, the CDR3 is CASSLYSSAETLYF.

To note about this clone: Gene names refer to mouse genes. Sequencing ends 1 residue short of the CDR3 end; the germline J gene provides the rest. The V gene is TRBV26, the J gene TRBJ2-3; weak D call: TRBD1 (5 bases). The CDR3 has 12 amino acids. V lost 4 bases and J 5 bases, leaving 7 bases between the germline ends. Germline V gene lookup returns CDR1 KGHPV and CDR2 FQNQEV (reference sequence). The CDR3 sequence is CASSQGRETLYF. The DNA read from the CDR3 is TGTGCCAGCAGTCAGGGGAGAGAAACGCTGTAT.

This clone qualifies as large. Mouse gene names apply. The CDR3 extends 1 residue past the end of the read, so its final part is completed from the germline J gene. V gene TRBV12-1 combines with J gene TRBJ2-7; no definite D call. CDR3 length: 13 residues. Per the germline V gene, CDR1 is SGHSN and CDR2 is HYEKVE. V lost 0 bases and J 0 bases, leaving 5 bases between the germline ends. The CDR3 sequence is CASSLSSSYEQYF. The DNA read from the CDR3 is TGTGCCAGCTCTCTCAGTTCCTCCTATGAACAGTAC.

About this clone: The listed genes are named as in mouse. The read comes to an end 1 residue before the CDR3 does, leaving the germline J gene to fill in the end. The V gene is TRBV26, the J gene TRBJ2-3, with D possibly being TRBD2 (5 bases). The CDR3 totals 14 residues. V shed 3 bases and J shed 0 bases, with 7 bases lying between them. Germline CDR1 is KGHPV and CDR2 is FQNQEV (reference sequence). The CDR3 loop reads CASSLPGSAETLYF. The sequenced part of the CDR3 DNA is TGTGCCAGCAGTCTCCCTGGGAGTGCAGAAACGCTGTAT.

Within the sample, this clone is large. Mouse germline and gene names are used. The read gets to within 1 residue of the CDR3 end, and the germline J gene fills in the rest. V is TRBV16 and J is TRBJ2-7, with D maybe TRBD1 (6 bases). The CDR3 length is 14 residues. V was trimmed by 3 bases and J by 0 bases, leaving 9 bases between them. The germline CDR1 and CDR2 sequences are SGHSA and FRNQAP. Here the CDR3 reads CASSFTGSSYEQYF. The CDR3 bases that were read are TGTGCAAGCAGCTTCACAGGGAGCTCCTATGAACAGTAC.

This clone was found once. The junction departs from the called germline gene at one end, perhaps through a read error. Mouse germline and gene names are used. The read is 1 residue too short to cover the CDR3 end, so that end is filled in from the germline J gene. The rearrangement joins TRBV5 to TRBJ2-7, with D unresolved. This CDR3 comprises 13 residues. Germline V gene sequence: CDR1 LGHNA, CDR2 YNLKQL (reference sequence). The CDR3 bases that were read are TGTGCCACCAGCCCTCCCGGGGTCTATGAACAGTAC. It yields the protein CATSPPGVYEQY. The CDR3 in full is CATSPPGVYEQYF.

By proportion, this clone is medium-sized. Gene names are the mouse ones. CDR3 in amino acids: CGARGTTAETLYF. The covered CDR3 bases are TGTGGTGCTAGGGGGACAACTGCAGAAACGCTGTAT. This sequence joins TRBV20 and TRBJ2-3, with a possible D match to TRBD1 (5 bases). The missing CDR3 end, 1 residue past where the read stops, is filled in from the germline J gene. Deletions cut 1 base from V and 2 bases from J, with 7 bases between. In germline, CDR1 is GFQATS, CDR2 STVNSAI. CDR3 length equals 13 residues.

Note on this clone: Here the gene names and germline are mouse. The read ends 1 residue before the CDR3 terminus; that terminus is restored from the germline J gene. The chain is built from TRBV3 and TRBJ2-2, with TRBD2 matching over 7 bases. J lost 5 bases, V lost 3 bases, and 0 bases had no gene match. The CDR3 spans 13 residues. Germline V lookup: CDR1 SNHLY, CDR2 FYNGKV (reference sequence). The CDR3 DNA, read in part, is TGTGCCAGCAGCTTCTGGGGGACCGGGCAGCTCTAC. This encodes CASSFWGTGQLY. The complete CDR3 reads CASSFWGTGQLYF.

About this clone: Gene names and germline match the mouse. The read falls 1 residue short of the CDR3 end, and the missing part is taken from the germline J gene. The chain joins TRBV26 to TRBJ1-2; no reliable D call. Between the trimmed V and J ends, which lost 4 bases and 2 bases, there was a span of 5 bases. Germline CDR1 reads KGHPV; CDR2 reads FQNQEV (reference sequence). This CDR3 has 12 amino acids. CDR3 DNA, as far as it was read: TGTGCCAGCAGTCGCGGGAACTCCGACTACACC. Residues: CASSRGNSDYT. The entire CDR3 sequence reads CASSRGNSDYTF.

Comment on this clone: Gene names are the mouse ones. The read is 1 residue too short to cover the CDR3 end, so that end is filled in from the germline J gene. The chain employs TRBV12-1 and TRBJ2-7; possibly TRBD2 for D (5 bases). The germline V gene encodes CDR1 SGHSN and CDR2 HYEKVE. Trimming shortened V by 0 bases and J by 6 bases, and 8 bases separated the two germline ends. CDR3 size: 12 residues. CDR3 DNA (partial): TGTGCCAGCTCTCTCGTGGGGAGTGAACAGTAC. Its protein product is CASSLVGSEQY. The whole CDR3 reads CASSLVGSEQYF.

On this clone: All gene names here are mouse names. The read ends 1 residue before the CDR3 terminus; that terminus is restored from the germline J gene. Other DNA sequences in the sample encode the same CDR3. V gene TRBV20 combines with J gene TRBJ1-4; a weak D match, TRBD1 (5 bases). Germline CDR1 GFQATS, CDR2 STVNSAI. V was clipped by 3 bases and J by 3 bases, with 11 bases between them. The CDR3 consists of 14 residues. The covered CDR3 bases are TGTGGTGCTAGCCGTCAGGGTCCCAACGAAAGATTATTT. This sequence encodes CGASRQGPNERLF. The CDR3 in its entirety is CGASRQGPNERLFF.

Remarks on this clone: The listed genes are named as in mouse. The read ends 1 residue early relative to the CDR3; the germline J gene fills the gap. The genes are TRBV31 and TRBJ2-5; either TRBD1 or TRBD2 may supply D (5 bases each). CDR1 GKSSPN and CDR2 SITVG come from the germline V gene. The CDR3 sequence is 14 residues long. V was shortened by 0 bases and J by 2 bases, with 9 bases between the two germline ends. The CDR3 spells CAWSLGEGQDTQYF. The DNA read from the CDR3 is TGTGCCTGGAGTCTGGGGGAGGGCCAAGACACCCAGTAC.

This clone was detected a few times. Any gene name here is a mouse gene name. The part of the CDR3 DNA that was read is TGTGCCAGCAGTCTGTCAACAGGGGGCTATGAACAGTAC. Protein sequence: CASSLSTGGYEQY. The CDR3 reads in full as CASSLSTGGYEQYF. The rearrangement links TRBV26 to TRBJ2-7; 8 bases are shared with TRBD1. The read is 1 residue too short to cover the CDR3 end, so that end is filled in from the germline J gene. The CDR3 spans 14 residues. Losses at the gene ends were 0 bases for V and 3 bases for J; bases not matched to a gene: 1. The germline V gene has CDR1 KGHPV and CDR2 FQNQEV (reference sequence).

On this clone: The listed genes are named as in mouse. From the germline J gene comes the end of the CDR3, since the read stops 1 residue before it. This chain links TRBV12-2 with TRBJ2-5; D is undetermined. Germline-derived CDR1 and CDR2 are SGHLS and HYDKME. CDR3 length: 14 residues. Trimming removed 0 bases at V and 0 bases at J, with 6 bases between. CDR3 loop: CASSLPGNQDTQYF. The sequenced part of the CDR3 DNA is TGTGCCAGCTCTCTCCCGGGCAACCAAGACACCCAGTAC.

To note about this clone: Genes and germline come from the mouse. The CDR3 end lies 1 residue beyond the end of the read and is filled in from the germline J gene. The V and J genes are TRBV23 and TRBJ1-1; the tabulated D call, TRBD1, remains unverified against the DNA. CDR1 and CDR2 (germline): KGHTA, FQNQQP. This CDR3 is 14 amino acids long. The CDR3 DNA, read in part, is TGCTCCAGCAGTCAATCGAGGGGTGACACAGAAGTCTTC. Translation gives CSSSQSRGDTEVF. The whole CDR3 protein reads CSSSQSRGDTEVFF.

A word on this clone: Genes and germline are mouse. CDR3 region: CASSLGQNTGQLYF. The sequenced part of the CDR3 DNA is TGTGCCAGCAGTCTGGGACAAAACACCGGGCAGCTCTAC. This chain links TRBV26 with TRBJ2-2, with a weak D call TRBD1 (5 bases). The read falls 1 residue short of the CDR3 end, and the missing part is taken from the germline J gene. CDR3 size: 14 residues. CDR1 KGHPV and CDR2 FQNQEV come from the germline V gene (reference sequence). V dropped 2 bases and J dropped 1 base, with 5 bases sitting between them. Drawing the rest from reference TRBV26 and TRBJ2-2, the complete variable domain is NSKVIQTPRYLVKGQGQKAKMRCIPEKGHPVVFWYQQNKNNEFKFLINFQNQEVLQQIDMTEKRFSAECPSNSPCSLEIQSSEAGDSALYLCASSLGQNTGQLYFGEGSKLTVL.

As for this clone: Mouse germline and gene names are used. The sequenced CDR3 bases are TGCACCTGCAGTGCCCGGGACAGGGGGTCTAACAACCAGGCTCCGCTT. Its protein product is CTCSARDRGSNNQAPL. Given in full, the CDR3 is CTCSARDRGSNNQAPLF. The rearrangement joins TRBV1 to TRBJ1-5, with 11 bases that match TRBD1. The CDR3 end falls 1 residue outside the read, so it is completed with the germline J gene. The germline V gene encodes CDR1 NSQYPW and CDR2 LRSPGD (reference sequence). CDR3 length: 17 amino acids. The V segment lost 3 bases and the J segment 0 bases; nucleotides outside the gene matches: 4.

This clone was detected a few times. Germline and genes: mouse. The read is 1 residue too short to cover the CDR3 end, so that end is filled in from the germline J gene. The chain carries TRBV3 and TRBJ1-2, with 8 bases matching TRBD1. Germline V gene sequence: CDR1 SNHLY, CDR2 FYNGKV (reference sequence). The CDR3 covers 13 residues. J gave up 3 bases and V 4 bases, and 1 base lay outside the gene matches. The CDR3 bases that were read are TGTGCCAGCAGCTCGACAGGGGACTCCGACTACACC. This sequence encodes CASSSTGDSDYT. In full, the CDR3 is CASSSTGDSDYTF.

To note about this clone: Here the gene names and germline are mouse. Read coverage stops 1 residue before the CDR3 terminus; the germline J gene supplies the remainder. The V gene is TRBV3, the J gene TRBJ1-3; D is unresolved. The CDR3 spans 14 residues. Germline V gives CDR1 SNHLY, CDR2 FYNGKV (reference sequence). V was cut by 5 bases and J by 0 bases, with 8 bases left in between. CDR3 residues: CASSLTNSGNTLYF. Partial CDR3 DNA: TGTGCCAGCAGCCTGACAAATTCTGGAAATACGCTCTAT.

Worth noting for this clone: Gene names are the mouse ones. The read comes to an end 1 residue before the CDR3 does, leaving the germline J gene to fill in the end. The chain joins TRBV3 to TRBJ2-2, with 9 bases matching TRBD2. J was trimmed by 1 base and V by 5 bases; bases with no gene match: 2. Germline CDR1 is SNHLY and CDR2 is FYNGKV (reference sequence). This CDR3 spans 15 amino acids. CDR3 DNA, as far as it was read: TGTGCCAGCAGCCGGGACTGGGTAAACACCGGGCAGCTCTAC. The encoded protein is CASSRDWVNTGQLY. The CDR3 in its entirety is CASSRDWVNTGQLYF.

Remarks on this clone: Mouse names are used for the genes. CDR3 bases read: TGTGCCAGCTCTCCTGGGACAGGGCAAGACACCCAGTAC. This gives the protein CASSPGTGQDTQY. The full-length CDR3 reads as CASSPGTGQDTQYF. The V call is TRBV12-2, the J call TRBJ2-5, with 9 bases matching TRBD1. Sequencing ends 1 residue short of the CDR3 end; the germline J gene provides the rest. CDR1 is SGHLS and CDR2 is HYDKME in the germline V gene. The CDR3 loop spans 14 amino acids. Trimming at V came to 2 bases and at J to 3 bases, leaving 2 bases not matched to a gene.

As concerns this clone: Genes here carry mouse names. The read terminates 1 residue ahead of where the CDR3 ends, so the germline J gene completes it. The chain joins TRBV26 to TRBJ1-4, with TRBD1 matching 7 bases. Germline values: CDR1 KGHPV, CDR2 FQNQEV (reference sequence). Trimming cost V 6 bases and J 0 bases; bases outside gene matches: 4. This CDR3 is built from 15 residues. CDR3 region: CASSPTGFSNERLFF. The DNA read from the CDR3 is TGTGCCAGCAGCCCGACAGGGTTTTCCAACGAAAGATTATTT.

Worth noting for this clone: Mouse names are used for the genes. The CDR3 is cut off 1 residue early in the read; its end comes from the germline J gene. The chain recombines TRBV19 with TRBJ2-4; the match to TRBD2 covers 9 bases. This CDR3 is built from 16 residues. J lost 2 bases, V lost 0 bases, and 4 bases had no gene match. CDR1 FNHDT and CDR2 SITEND come from the germline V gene (reference sequence). The sequenced CDR3 bases are TGTGCCAGCAGTATAGGCTGGGGGGGGGCTCAAAACACCTTGTAC. Translated, it gives CASSIGWGGAQNTLY. The entire CDR3 protein reads CASSIGWGGAQNTLYF.

Remarks on this clone: The germline and genes are mouse ones. The CDR3 is cut off 1 residue early in the read; its end comes from the germline J gene. The chain is built from TRBV12-1 and TRBJ2-5; 9 bases align to TRBD1. This CDR3 comprises 13 residues. Germline-derived CDR1 and CDR2 are SGHSN and HYEKVE. V gave up 2 bases and J gave up 6 bases; unmatched junction bases: 2. The CDR3 bases that were read are TGTGCCAGCTCTCCACAGGGGGCCGACACCCAGTAC. Amino acid sequence: CASSPQGADTQY. The full CDR3 is CASSPQGADTQYF. The variable domain in full, completed from reference TRBV12-1 and TRBJ2-5, reads DSGVVQSPRHIIKEKGGRSVLTCIPISGHSNVVWYQQTLGKELKFLIQHYEKVERDKGFLPSRFSVQQFDDYHSEMNMSALELEDSAMYFCASSPQGADTQYFGPGTRLLVL.

Details on this clone: The genes are named according to mouse. The read gets to within 1 residue of the CDR3 end, and the germline J gene fills in the rest. This sequence joins TRBV26 and TRBJ1-1; 9 nucleotides agree with TRBD1. The J segment lost 3 bases and the V segment lost 6 bases, leaving 5 bases of the junction unmatched. The CDR3 is made up of 14 amino acids. In germline, CDR1 is KGHPV, CDR2 FQNQEV (reference sequence). CDR3 DNA (partial): TGTGCCAGCAGGGGCAGACAGGGGGACACAGAAGTCTTC. It encodes CASRGRQGDTEVF. From start to end, the CDR3 is CASRGRQGDTEVFF.

Within the sample, this clone is large. Gene labels here are mouse ones. The read comes to an end 1 residue before the CDR3 does, leaving the germline J gene to fill in the end. The chain couples TRBV26 to TRBJ2-7, with 7 nucleotides matching TRBD2. This CDR3 region has 14 residues. Losses at the gene ends were 3 bases for V and 3 bases for J; bases not matched to a gene: 5. Germline assignment: CDR1 KGHPV and CDR2 FQNQEV (reference sequence). The CDR3 bases that were read are TGTGCCAGCAGTCTTGCTGGGGGTCTCTATGAACAGTAC. It translates to CASSLAGGLYEQY. The whole CDR3 protein is CASSLAGGLYEQYF. The whole variable domain, filled in from reference TRBV26 and TRBJ2-7, reads NSKVIQTPRYLVKGQGQKAKMRCIPEKGHPVVFWYQQNKNNEFKFLINFQNQEVLQQIDMTEKRFSAECPSNSPCSLEIQSSEAGDSALYLCASSLAGGLYEQYFGPGTRLTVL.

The table lists this clone with a few counts. Gene names denote mouse genes. The read ends 1 residue before the CDR3 terminus; that terminus is restored from the germline J gene. The chain couples TRBV26 to TRBJ2-7; TRBD2 matches at 10 bases. Germline trimming cut 4 bases from V and 0 bases from J; bases unmatched to any gene: 3. Germline-derived CDR1 and CDR2 are KGHPV and FQNQEV (reference sequence). CDR3 length equals 15 residues. This chain's CDR3 is CASSPGLGVSYEQYF. The part of the CDR3 DNA that was read is TGTGCCAGCAGTCCTGGACTGGGGGTCTCCTATGAACAGTAC. Variable domain in full (rest from reference TRBV26 and TRBJ2-7): NSKVIQTPRYLVKGQGQKAKMRCIPEKGHPVVFWYQQNKNNEFKFLINFQNQEVLQQIDMTEKRFSAECPSNSPCSLEIQSSEAGDSALYLCASSPGLGVSYEQYFGPGTRLTVL.